These T cell receptor beta chains were read from a single sample in a study of OX40 agonist ivuxolimab in advanced cancers. TCRdb's copy holds only in-frame clones and misses some; the assay was immunoSEQ multiplex PCR. The repertoire holds roughly 66,000 clones, approximately 78% seen once, with approximately 0.38% in the top ten. This specimen was CD4+ or CD8+ T cells sorted from blood, taken in a trial of the OX40 agonist ivuxolimab. These receptors came from an adult with an advanced solid tumor such as melanoma, head and neck, liver or kidney cancer. Each CDR3 is given with its conserved first and last residue. A D gene is named only where the DNA matches it firmly. The size field is filled for only some rows; it gives once, few, many or a size class.

d_call: NA; cdr3_length: 13; v_call: TRBV7-9; clone_size: NA; j_call: TRBJ2-3; cdr3_nt: TGTGCCAGCAGCTCGGGTAGCACAGATACGCAGTATTTT; cdr3_aa: CASSSGSTDTQYF
d_call: NA; cdr3_length: 15; v_call: TRBV11-3; clone_size: once; j_call: TRBJ2-5; cdr3_nt: TGTGCCAGCAGCTTGGGGGCGGGGGTCCAAGAGACCCAGTACTTC; cdr3_aa: CASSLGAGVQETQYF
d_call: TRBD1; cdr3_length: 16; v_call: TRBV7-3; clone_size: NA; j_call: TRBJ2-3; cdr3_nt: TGTGCCAGCAGCGGGGGACAGGAGGGACTCACAGATACGCAGTATTTT; cdr3_aa: CASSGGQEGLTDTQYF
d_call: TRBD2; cdr3_length: 13; v_call: TRBV7-2; clone_size: NA; j_call: TRBJ2-5; cdr3_nt: TGTGCCAGCAGCCTTAGCGGGACGGGGACCCAGTACTTC; cdr3_aa: CASSLSGTGTQYF
d_call: NA; cdr3_length: 14; v_call: TRBV28; clone_size: NA; j_call: TRBJ1-4; cdr3_nt: TGTGCCAGCAGTCCTCGGGACGTAGATGAAAAACTGTTTTTT; cdr3_aa: CASSPRDVDEKLFF
d_call: NA; cdr3_length: 15; v_call: TRBV5-1; clone_size: NA; j_call: TRBJ1-4; cdr3_nt: TGCGCCAGCAGCTTGGGTGGCCTATCTAATGAAAAACTGTTTTTT; cdr3_aa: CASSLGGLSNEKLFF
d_call: TRBD1; cdr3_length: 16; v_call: TRBV11-2; clone_size: once; j_call: TRBJ2-5; cdr3_nt: TGTGCCAGCAGCTTAGGTGGGACAGGAATTCAAGAGACCCAGTACTTC; cdr3_aa: CASSLGGTGIQETQYF
d_call: NA; cdr3_length: 13; v_call: TRBV29-1; clone_size: NA; j_call: TRBJ2-5; cdr3_nt: TGCAGCGTTGAAGAGGTACACCGGGAGACCCAGTACTTC; cdr3_aa: CSVEEVHRETQYF
d_call: TRBD1; cdr3_length: 13; v_call: TRBV28; clone_size: NA; j_call: TRBJ1-2; cdr3_nt: TGTGCCAGCAGTTTGGGGACAGGCTATGGCTACACCTTC; cdr3_aa: CASSLGTGYGYTF
d_call: NA; cdr3_length: 11; v_call: TRBV6-1; clone_size: NA; j_call: TRBJ2-3; cdr3_nt: TGTGCCAGCAGTATACTAGATACGCAGTATTTT; cdr3_aa: CASSILDTQYF
d_call: TRBD1; cdr3_length: 16; v_call: TRBV18; clone_size: NA; j_call: TRBJ1-5; cdr3_nt: TGTGCCAGCTCATATAACGGACAGGCTCAGAATCAGCCCCAGCATTTT; cdr3_aa: CASSYNGQAQNQPQHF
d_call: NA; cdr3_length: 19; v_call: TRBV18; clone_size: NA; j_call: TRBJ2-6; cdr3_nt: TGTGCCAGCTCATCGGATGGGACTCTAAGGCTCTCTGGGGCCAACGTCCTGACTTTC; cdr3_aa: CASSSDGTLRLSGANVLTF
d_call: TRBD1; cdr3_length: 13; v_call: TRBV29-1; clone_size: NA; j_call: TRBJ1-2; cdr3_nt: TGCAGCGTTGAAGGGACAGGGATAAATGGCTACACCTTC; cdr3_aa: CSVEGTGINGYTF
d_call: NA; cdr3_length: 15; v_call: TRBV7-9; clone_size: NA; j_call: TRBJ1-2; cdr3_nt: TGTGCCAGCAGCTTAGGTGACGGACCTTTCTATGGCTACACCTTC; cdr3_aa: CASSLGDGPFYGYTF
d_call: NA; cdr3_length: 16; v_call: TRBV28; clone_size: NA; j_call: TRBJ1-4; cdr3_nt: TGTGCCAGCAGCCCTCCGGTGGGGGTCTCCGATGAAAAACTGTTTTTT; cdr3_aa: CASSPPVGVSDEKLFF
d_call: NA; cdr3_length: 15; v_call: TRBV7-2; clone_size: NA; j_call: TRBJ2-7; cdr3_nt: TGTGCCAGCAGCCTCCAAACAGGGACCCCCTACGAGCAGTACTTC; cdr3_aa: CASSLQTGTPYEQYF